This T cell receptor (beta chain) came from a study of T cells in narcolepsy (dated by TCRdb to between 2018 and 2020). A note on the overall study: Patients with narcolepsy type 1 or type 2 (NT1, NT2) were enrolled in the study together with healthy control donors. Autoreactive T cells targeting hypocretin neuron self-antigens (hypocretin, TRIB2) were sought in narcolepsy patients, and TCR Vbeta sequencing was used to track clonotypes in blood and CSF.

The library was generated by the immunoSEQ multiplex PCR assay. TCRdb limited this immuneACCESS table to in-frame rearrangements with V and J called. A share of clones is missing; checked studies link under half to unresolved V genes, and the rest is unexplained. The sample contains about 17,000 clones, just over 85% of them found a single time. The top ten clones comprise over 0.65% of the sample. As for this clone: No cognate antigen has been identified for it. It has no much larger one-base neighbor in the sample; base qualities were not kept.

CDR3 length: 16 amino acids, cysteine to phenylalanine. CDR3 DNA only is kept here, 48 bases in frame from base 1. Trimming accounts for 6 bases at V and 5 bases at J, while the number of junction bases matched to no gene is 9. Via the germline V gene (reference sequence), CDR1 is MNHEY and CDR2 SMNVEV. General conclusions and limits of the study: HCRT-specific and TRIB2-specific autoreactive clonotypes were highlighted in plots that compared CD4+ T cell clonotypes in CSF versus blood from the same patient. Numbers of sequenced blood memory CD4+ clonotypes were comparable, with averages of 38,000 to 40,000 in patients and approximately 30,000 in controls. Certain blood memory CD4+ repertoires from patients and controls had no sequences that matched autoreactive T cell clones. According to the report, autoreactive clonotypes were detected serially in the blood of the same patients and of different patients, but not in healthy controls.

For TCR Vbeta sequencing, memory CD4+ T cells were sorted ex vivo from the peripheral blood of narcolepsy patients and healthy controls. This TCR was recovered from a human donor in good health. The sequenced material came from memory (CD45RA-) CD4+ T cells from blood. The intended sense of this specimen's cell subset or site label: memory T cells sorted ex vivo from peripheral blood. The chain links TRBV27 with TRBJ2-7, and 14 junctional nucleotides match TRBD2. The DNA is TGTGCCAGCAGCTTGAGACTAGCGGGGGGGGACAACGAGCAGTACTTC. It encodes CASSLRLAGGDNEQYF.